Listed here are 10 T cell receptor beta chains from one sample, sequenced in a study of a mutant IDH1 vaccine in newly diagnosed glioma. Measured with immunoSEQ multiplex PCR; TCRdb has only the in-frame clones, and not every one. The sample consists of roughly 60,000 clones, more than 75% of them appearing once. This sample's time point: week 23, last vaccination. The vaccine gave 300 ug of a 20-mer mutant IDH1 peptide subcutaneously per dose. No antigens are known for them. The source was PBMCs, collected from a glioma patient whose treatment included an IDH1 peptide vaccine. These receptors came from a man aged 30 to 45 with glioma.

The chain carries TRBV5-1 and TRBJ1-4; 9 nucleotides agree with TRBD1. With V trimmed by 4 bases and J by 8 bases, 24 bases remained unmatched. CDR1 is SGHRS, CDR2 YFSETQ, per germline. The CDR3 sequence is 20 residues long. CDR3 coding DNA: TGCGCCAGCAGCGCGGGGACAGGGAGTCTTTTACTGGCCCCGTCCGAAAAACTGTTTTTT. It specifies CASSAGTGSLLLAPSEKLFF.

The gene calls are TRBV19 and TRBJ1-2, with no clear D. CDR1 and CDR2 from the germline V gene are LNHDA and SQIVND (reference sequence). The CDR3 contains 15 residues. The V end lost 6 bases, the J end lost 0 bases, and 14 bases lay between the germline ends. This chain's CDR3 is CASSAGLATNYGYTF. For the CDR3, the DNA is TGTGCCAGTAGCGCGGGCCTAGCTACTAACTATGGCTACACCTTC.

The chain is built from TRBV7-2 and TRBJ1-1, with TRBD1 matching over 7 bases. Losses at the gene ends were 3 bases for V and 3 bases for J; bases not matched to a gene: 4. The CDR3 length is 14 residues. Germline V CDR1 and CDR2: SGHTA, FQGNSA. The CDR3: CASSFYRGDTEAFF. The DNA for the CDR3 is TGTGCCAGCAGCTTCTACAGGGGCGACACTGAAGCTTTCTTT. Filled out from reference TRBV7-2 and TRBJ1-1, the complete variable domain reads GAGVSQSPSNKVTEKGKDVELRCDPISGHTALYWYRQSLGQGLEFLIYFQGNSAPDKSGLPSDRFSAERTGGSVSTLTIQRTQQEDSAVYLCASSFYRGDTEAFFGQGTRLTVV.

The rearrangement joins TRBV27 to TRBJ2-7; D perhaps matches TRBD1 (6 bases). Germline lookup yields CDR1 MNHEY and CDR2 SMNVEV (reference sequence). Between the trimmed V and J ends, which lost 8 bases and 3 bases, there was a span of 11 bases. This CDR3 region has 12 residues. In DNA form, the CDR3 reads TGTGCCAGCGGTCCAGGGGACTACGAGCAGTACTTC. Amino acids: CASGPGDYEQYF.

This clone was picked up a small number of times. This chain uses TRBV19 with TRBJ2-4; D is ambiguous. Trimming left V 4 bases short and J 0 bases short, with 10 bases between. The CDR3 loop spans 15 amino acids. Germline assignment: CDR1 LNHDA and CDR2 SQIVND (reference sequence). The CDR3 coding sequence is TGTGCCAGTAGTAATTGGGCAGTAGCCAAAAACATTCAGTACTTC. Translated: CASSNWAVAKNIQYF.

The V gene is TRBV10-2, the J gene TRBJ1-6; D possibly corresponds to TRBD1 (5 bases). V was pared by 3 bases and J by 8 bases, with 14 bases between. The CDR3 length is 15 residues. Germline V gene data show CDR1 as WSHSY and CDR2 as SAAADI. This CDR3 is CASSELGEGYSPLHF. The CDR3 nucleotides read TGCGCCAGCAGTGAACTAGGGGAGGGGTATTCACCCCTCCACTTT.

V and J are TRBV30 and TRBJ1-4; 7 bases align to TRBD1. V lost 3 bases to trimming and J lost 0 bases; unmatched junction nucleotides: 4. The CDR3 contains 15 residues. Germline-derived CDR1 and CDR2 are GTSNPN and SVGIG (reference sequence). The CDR3 DNA reads as TGTGCCTGGAGACCTGGGACAGCAACTAATGAAAAACTGTTTTTT. Its translation is CAWRPGTATNEKLFF.

The rearrangement uses TRBV15 and TRBJ1-2, with 7 bases that match TRBD1. Germline assignment: CDR1 LNHNV and CDR2 YYDKDF (reference sequence). V lost 0 bases, J lost 7 bases, and 20 bases stayed unmatched. This CDR3 comprises 19 residues. The CDR3 sequence is CATSRDMYDRDLYQGGYTF. Here the CDR3 DNA reads TGTGCCACCAGCAGAGATATGTACGACAGGGACTTGTATCAGGGTGGCTACACCTTC.

The table lists this clone with a count of one. This chain connects TRBV7-9 to TRBJ2-1; 8 bases fit TRBD1. Germline V gene lookup returns CDR1 SEHNR and CDR2 FQNEAQ (reference sequence). There are 15 residues in the CDR3. Trimming removed 4 bases from V and 4 bases from J; junction bases left unmatched: 6. The DNA of the CDR3 is TGTGCCAGCAGCTCGGACAGGGTGGCGTACAATGAGCAGTTCTTC. This encodes CASSSDRVAYNEQFF. The full variable domain, in which reference TRBV7-9 and TRBJ2-1 provide the parts outside the CDR3, is DTGVSQNPRHKITKRGQNVTFRCDPISEHNRLYWYRQTLGQGPEFLTYFQNEAQLEKSRLLSDRFSAERPKGSFSTLEIQRTEQGDSAMYLCASSSDRVAYNEQFFGPGTRLTVL.

The V call is TRBV5-8, the J call TRBJ2-3; 10 bases are a match to TRBD1. V shed 3 bases and J 4 bases; nucleotides not matched to a gene: 2. The germline V gene encodes CDR1 SGHTS and CDR2 YDEGEE. The CDR3 runs 14 residues. CDR3: CASSWGQGPDTQYF. In DNA, the CDR3 is TGTGCCAGCAGCTGGGGACAGGGGCCAGATACGCAGTATTTT.